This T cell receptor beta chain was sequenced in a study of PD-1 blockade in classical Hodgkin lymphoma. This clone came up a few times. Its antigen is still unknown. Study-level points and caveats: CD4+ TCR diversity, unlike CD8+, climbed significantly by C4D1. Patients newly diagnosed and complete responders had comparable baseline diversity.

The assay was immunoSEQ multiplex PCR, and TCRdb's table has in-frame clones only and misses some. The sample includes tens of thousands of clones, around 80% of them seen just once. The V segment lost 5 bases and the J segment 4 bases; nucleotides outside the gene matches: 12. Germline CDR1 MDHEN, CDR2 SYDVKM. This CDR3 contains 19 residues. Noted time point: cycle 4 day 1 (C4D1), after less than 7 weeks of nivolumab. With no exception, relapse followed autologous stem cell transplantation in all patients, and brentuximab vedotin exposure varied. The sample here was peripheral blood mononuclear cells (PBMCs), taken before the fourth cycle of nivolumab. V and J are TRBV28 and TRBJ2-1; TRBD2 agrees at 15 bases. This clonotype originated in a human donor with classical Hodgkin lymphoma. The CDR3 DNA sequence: TGTGCCAGCAGTCCAAGACGGGGACTAGCGGGAGGCTTGTACAATGAGCAGTTCTTC. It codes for CASSPRRGLAGGLYNEQFF. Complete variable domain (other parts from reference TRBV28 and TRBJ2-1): DVKVTQSSRYLVKRTGEKVFLECVQDMDHENMFWYRQDPGLGLRLIYFSYDVKMKEKGDIPEGYSVSREKKERFSLILESASTNQTSMYLCASSPRRGLAGGLYNEQFFGPGTRLTVL.